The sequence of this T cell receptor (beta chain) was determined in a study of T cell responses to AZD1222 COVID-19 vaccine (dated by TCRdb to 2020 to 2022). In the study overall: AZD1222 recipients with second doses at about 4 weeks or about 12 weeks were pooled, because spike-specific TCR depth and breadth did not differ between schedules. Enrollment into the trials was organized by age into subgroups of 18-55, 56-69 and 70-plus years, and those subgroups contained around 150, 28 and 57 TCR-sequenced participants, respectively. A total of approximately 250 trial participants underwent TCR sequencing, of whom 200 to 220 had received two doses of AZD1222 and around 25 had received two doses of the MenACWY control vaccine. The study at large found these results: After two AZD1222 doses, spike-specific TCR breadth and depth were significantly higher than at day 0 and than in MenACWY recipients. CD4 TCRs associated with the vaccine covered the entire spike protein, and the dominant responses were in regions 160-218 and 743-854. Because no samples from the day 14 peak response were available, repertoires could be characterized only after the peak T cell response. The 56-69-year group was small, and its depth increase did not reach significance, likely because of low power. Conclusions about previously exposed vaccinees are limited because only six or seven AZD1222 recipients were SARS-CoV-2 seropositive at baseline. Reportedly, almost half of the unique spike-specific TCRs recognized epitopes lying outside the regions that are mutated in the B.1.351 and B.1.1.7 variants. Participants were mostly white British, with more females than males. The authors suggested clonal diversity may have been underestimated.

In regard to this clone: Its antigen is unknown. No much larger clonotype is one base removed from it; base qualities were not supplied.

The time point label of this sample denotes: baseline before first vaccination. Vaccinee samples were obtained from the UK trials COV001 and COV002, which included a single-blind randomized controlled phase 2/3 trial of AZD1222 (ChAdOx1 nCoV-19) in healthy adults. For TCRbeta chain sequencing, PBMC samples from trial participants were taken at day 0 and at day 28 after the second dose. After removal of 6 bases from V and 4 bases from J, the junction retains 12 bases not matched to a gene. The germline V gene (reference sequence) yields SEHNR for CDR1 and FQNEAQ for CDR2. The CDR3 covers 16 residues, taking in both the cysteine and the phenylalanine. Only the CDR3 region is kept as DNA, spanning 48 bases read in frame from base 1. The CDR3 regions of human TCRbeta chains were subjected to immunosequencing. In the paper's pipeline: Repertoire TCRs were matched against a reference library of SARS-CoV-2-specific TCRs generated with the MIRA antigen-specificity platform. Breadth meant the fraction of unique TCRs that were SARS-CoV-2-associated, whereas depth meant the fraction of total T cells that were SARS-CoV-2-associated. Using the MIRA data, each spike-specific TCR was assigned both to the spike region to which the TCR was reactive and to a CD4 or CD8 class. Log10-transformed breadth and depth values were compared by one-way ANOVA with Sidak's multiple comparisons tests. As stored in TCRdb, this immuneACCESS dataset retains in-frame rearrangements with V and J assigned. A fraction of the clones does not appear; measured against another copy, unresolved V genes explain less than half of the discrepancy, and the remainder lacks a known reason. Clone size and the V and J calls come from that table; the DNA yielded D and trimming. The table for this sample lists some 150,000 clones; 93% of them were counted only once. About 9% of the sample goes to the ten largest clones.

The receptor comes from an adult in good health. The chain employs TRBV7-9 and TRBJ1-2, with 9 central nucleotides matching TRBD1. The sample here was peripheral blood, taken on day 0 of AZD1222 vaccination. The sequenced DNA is TGTGCCAGCAGGAAAGAGGGGACAGGGAGAATCTATGGCTACACCTTC. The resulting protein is CASRKEGTGRIYGYTF.